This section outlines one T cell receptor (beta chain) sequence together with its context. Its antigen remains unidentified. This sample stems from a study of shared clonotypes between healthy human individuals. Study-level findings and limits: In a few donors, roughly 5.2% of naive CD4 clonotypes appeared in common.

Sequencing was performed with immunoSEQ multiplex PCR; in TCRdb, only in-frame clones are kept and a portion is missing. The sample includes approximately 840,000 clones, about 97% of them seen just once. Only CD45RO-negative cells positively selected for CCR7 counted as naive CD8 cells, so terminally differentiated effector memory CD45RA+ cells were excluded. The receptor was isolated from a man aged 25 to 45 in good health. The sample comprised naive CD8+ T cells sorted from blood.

CDR3 loop: CASSYPFSSTAREQYF. CDR3 DNA: TGTGCCAGCAGTTACCCCTTCTCGTCGACGGCGCGGGAGCAGTACTTC. The chain links TRBV6-6 to TRBJ2-7; no clear D gene. The V gene lost 2 bases and the J gene lost 7 bases, with 21 bases spanning the gap. This CDR3 is built from 16 residues. CDR1 is MNHNY and CDR2 is SVGAGI in the germline V gene (reference sequence).